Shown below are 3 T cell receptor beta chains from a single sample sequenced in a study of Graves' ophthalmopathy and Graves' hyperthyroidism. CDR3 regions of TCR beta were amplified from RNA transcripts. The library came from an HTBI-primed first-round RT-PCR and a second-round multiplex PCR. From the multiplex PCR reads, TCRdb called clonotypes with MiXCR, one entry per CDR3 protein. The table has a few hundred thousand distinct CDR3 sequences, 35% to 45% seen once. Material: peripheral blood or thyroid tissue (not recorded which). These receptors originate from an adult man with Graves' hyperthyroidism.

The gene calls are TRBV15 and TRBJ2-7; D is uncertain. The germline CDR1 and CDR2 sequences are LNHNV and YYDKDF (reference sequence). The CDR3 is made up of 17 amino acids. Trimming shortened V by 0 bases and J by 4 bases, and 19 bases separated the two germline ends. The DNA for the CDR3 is TGTGCCACCAGCAGAGAGCGGCAGTCGGGCGTAGTTTACGAGCAGTACTTC. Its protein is CATSRERQSGVVYEQYF.

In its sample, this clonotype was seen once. The DNA for the CDR3 is TGTGCCAGTAGTATAGATACACGAAATTGGGCTTTCTTT. Translation: CASSIDTRNWAFF. J is TRBJ1-1 and V is TRBV19; D ambiguous. V lost 0 bases to trimming and J lost 11 bases, with 13 bases between them. Germline CDR1 and CDR2: LNHDA and SQIVND (reference sequence). CDR3 length: 13 amino acids.

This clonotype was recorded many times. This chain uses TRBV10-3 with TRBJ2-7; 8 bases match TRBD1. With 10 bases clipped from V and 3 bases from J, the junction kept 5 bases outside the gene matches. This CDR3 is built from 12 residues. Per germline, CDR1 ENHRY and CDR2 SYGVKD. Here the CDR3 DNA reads TGTGCCACCGGGGGACAGGACTACGAGCAGTACTTC. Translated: CATGGQDYEQYF.